This TCR beta chain stems from a study of blood T cell repertoires in COVID-19. About the study: The samples span acute and convalescent COVID-19 from the United States, Italy and Spain. PBMCs, B-cell-depleted T cells, or T cells provided the cDNA or gDNA that made up the material.

Original handling: Reference gene primer amplification in the assay estimated nucleated cell counts. Profiled with immunoSEQ multiplex PCR; TCRdb holds only in-frame clones, not every one. The V and J calls and the clone size are those of that table, but D and trimming were determined from the DNA. Of tens of thousands of clones in the sample, 75% to 90% were seen once. Germline CDR1 is SGHTA and CDR2 is FQGNSA. The CDR3 runs to 16 residues. V was pared by 0 bases and J by 6 bases, with 6 bases of the junction left unmatched. V gene TRBV7-2 combines with J gene TRBJ2-1, with 9 bases lining up with TRBD2. Sample: peripheral blood. The sequence was obtained from a man aged 45-60 years with acute or convalescent COVID-19. CDR3 nucleotides: TGTGCCAGCAGCTTAGCTTCTAGCGGGATCCTCAATGAGCAGTTCTTC. It codes for CASSLASSGILNEQFF.